Included here is one T cell receptor (beta chain) sequence, with context. As yet, its antigen is unknown. This record comes from a study of cytomegalovirus exposure and HLA in healthy donors. The study, taken as a whole, reports: The study reported that TCR beta sequences accurately predicted HLA-A and HLA-B alleles in most subjects. Later on, an analysis found that several of the most significant clusters appeared to be linked to common viral pathogens, which included parvovirus B19.

In the PCR, 60 Vbeta and 13 Jbeta primers were used. Repertoires were generated with immunoSEQ multiplex PCR, while TCRdb's copy carries only in-frame clones and drops some. This repertoire shows approximately 80,000 clones, roughly 73% found once; its top ten account for 2.5%. The CDR3 has 15 amino acids. With 0 bases clipped from V and 3 bases from J, the junction kept 3 bases outside the gene matches. The V gene's germline CDR1 is SGHNT and CDR2 YYREEE (reference sequence). Sequencing was done on a sample of PBMCs. The sequence was obtained from a male donor in good health and CMV-seropositive. The chain has TRBV5-4 and TRBJ2-1; the match to TRBD2 covers 7 bases. CDR3 sequence reads: CASSLGGSDYNEQFF. The CDR3, as DNA: TGTGCCAGCAGCTTGGGCGGGAGCGACTACAATGAGCAGTTCTTC.